These T cell receptor beta chains were read from a single sample in a study of blood T cell repertoires in COVID-19. Data came from immunoSEQ multiplex PCR; TCRdb stores just in-frame clones and leaves some out. The table includes some 160,000 clones, approximately 90% detected once. Sequencing was carried out using peripheral blood. These receptor sequences come from a young man with acute or convalescent COVID-19. Each CDR3 is given with its conserved first and last residue. The D gene is left open where the match is weak. The listing skips clone size in some rows; elsewhere it reads once, few, many or a size class.

TRBV5-1	TRBJ1-1	.	TRBD1	TGCGCCAGCAGCACAGGGGTGAACACTGAAGCTTTCTTT	CASSTGVNTEAFF
TRBV6-1	TRBJ1-1	.	TRBD1	TGTGCCAGCAGTGATGGGACAGGGTGGGACACTGAAGCTTTCTTT	CASSDGTGWDTEAFF
TRBV6-5	TRBJ1-5	.	TRBD1	TGTGCCAGCAGTCCGACAGGGGGCTACCAGCCCCAGCATTTT	CASSPTGGYQPQHF
TRBV9	TRBJ2-2	once	.	TGTGCCAGCAGCGTAACGCCCAGGGTAGGCGGGGAGCTGTTTTTT	CASSVTPRVGGELFF
TRBV6-5	TRBJ1-1	.	.	TGTGCCAGCAGTTACGAGGGTATGAACACTGAAGCTTTCTTT	CASSYEGMNTEAFF
TRBV5-4	TRBJ2-1	.	TRBD2	TGTGCCAGCGGAGGGTCGGCGGGAGTAGTCTCCTACAATGAGCAGTTCTTC	CASGGSAGVVSYNEQFF
TRBV19	TRBJ1-4	.	TRBD1	TGTGCCAGTATTGACAGGGGCAATGAAAAACTGTTTTTT	CASIDRGNEKLFF
TRBV12-3/TRBV12-4	TRBJ1-1	.	.	TGTGCCAGCAGTCCTACAGGGACTGAAGCTTTCTTT	CASSPTGTEAFF
TRBV5-1	TRBJ2-1	.	.	TGCGCCAGCAGCTTGGACGTGGGAGTATCCTACAATGAGCAGTTCTTC	CASSLDVGVSYNEQFF
TRBV7-9	TRBJ1-3	.	TRBD1	TGTGCCAGCAGCTCGGTATTACCCGGGACAGGGATAGGAAACACCATATATTTT	CASSSVLPGTGIGNTIYF
TRBV12-3/TRBV12-4	TRBJ1-2	.	.	TGTGCCAGCAGTCCCCAGGGGACTGGCTACACCTTC	CASSPQGTGYTF
TRBV7-8	TRBJ1-3	few	TRBD1	TGTGCCAGCAGCTCAAACAGGGGAATCTCTGGAAACACCATATATTTT	CASSSNRGISGNTIYF
TRBV18	TRBJ1-5	.	TRBD1	TGTGCCAGCTCACCAAGTTCAGGGGGGACTCAGCCCCAGCATTTT	CASSPSSGGTQPQHF
TRBV6-2/TRBV6-3	TRBJ2-1	few	TRBD2	TGTGCCAGCAGTACTAGCGGGGGAAGAAATGAGCAGTTCTTC	CASSTSGGRNEQFF
TRBV30	TRBJ1-6	.	.	TGTGCCTGGAGCCTCCTCCGACAGGTTTCAAGATCACCCCTCCACTTT	CAWSLLRQVSRSPLHF
TRBV6-5	TRBJ2-2	once	TRBD2	TGTGCCAGCAGTTACCTACTAGCGGGAGGCCCCGGGGAGCTGTTTTTT	CASSYLLAGGPGELFF
TRBV4-1	TRBJ2-4	.	.	TGCGCCAGCAGCCAAGAAAGCACGGGTTACATTCAGTACTTC	CASSQESTGYIQYF
TRBV7-9	TRBJ2-3	once	TRBD1	TGTTTGGGGCAGGGGGCAGATACGCAGTATTTT	CLGQGADTQYF
TRBV18	TRBJ2-1	.	TRBD2	TGTGCCAGTTCCCCTGGACTAGCGGGAAGCAATGAGCAGTTCTTC	CASSPGLAGSNEQFF
TRBV30	TRBJ2-2	.	.	TGTGCCTGGAGTGGGGCAACGGTTGGGGAGCTGTTTTTT	CAWSGATVGELFF
TRBV6-6	TRBJ1-3	.	.	TGTGCCAGCAGTTCATCAGGGCTCTCTGGAAACACCATATATTTT	CASSSSGLSGNTIYF
TRBV27	TRBJ2-2	.	.	TGTGCCAGCAGTTTATCGCACAGGGAAGTGAGCGGGGAGCTGTTTTTT	CASSLSHREVSGELFF
TRBV19	TRBJ2-7	.	TRBD2	TGTGCCAGTAGTAACTCCTATTTTAGCGGGAGATCCTCCTACGAGCAGTACTTC	CASSNSYFSGRSSYEQYF
TRBV5-6	TRBJ2-5	.	TRBD2	TGTGCCAGCAGCTTGCCGGGGGGGTACCAAGAGACCCAGTACTTC	CASSLPGGYQETQYF
TRBV4-2	TRBJ2-7	once	TRBD2	TGTGCCAGCAGCCAAGATATTAGGTCTAGCGGTCCCTACGAGCAGTACTTC	CASSQDIRSSGPYEQYF
TRBV11-2	TRBJ1-4	.	.	TGTGCCAGCAGCTTAGAACTACTCCAGAATGAAAAACTGTTTTTT	CASSLELLQNEKLFF
TRBV5-1	TRBJ1-3	.	.	TGCGCCAGCAGCTTGGAGGGGTCGGGAAACACCATATATTTT	CASSLEGSGNTIYF
TRBV11-3	TRBJ2-3	.	.	TGTGCCAGCAGCTCCGGAGAGAGAAACGATACGCAGTATTTT	CASSSGERNDTQYF
TRBV5-1	TRBJ2-7	.	TRBD1	TGCGCCAGCAGCTTGGCGACAGGGGGCCTAAGTGAGCAGTACTTC	CASSLATGGLSEQYF
TRBV6-5	TRBJ1-1	.	.	TGTGCCAGCAACCCCCGGACAGAGGTGAACACTGAAGCTTTCTTT	CASNPRTEVNTEAFF
TRBV11-3	TRBJ1-6	.	.	TGTGCCAGCAGTCCCGACGAGGATTCACCCCTCCACTTT	CASSPDEDSPLHF
TRBV19	TRBJ2-4	.	.	TGTGCCAGTAGTACTAGACAGTTCAGGGATGCCAAAAACATTCAGTACTTC	CASSTRQFRDAKNIQYF
TRBV15	TRBJ2-1	.	TRBD2	TGTGCCACCAGCAGAGTCGGACTAGCGTCCAATGAGCAGTTCTTC	CATSRVGLASNEQFF
TRBV6-4	TRBJ2-1	.	TRBD1	TGTGCCAGCAGTAGAGCCGGGACAGATCTTTACAATGAGCAGTTCTTC	CASSRAGTDLYNEQFF
TRBV7-6	TRBJ2-1	.	.	TGTGCCAGCAGCTTAGCCGGGATTTCTCCCTACAATGAGCAGTTCTTC	CASSLAGISPYNEQFF
TRBV10-2	TRBJ1-1	few	TRBD1	TGCGCCAGCAGTAAGACAGGGGGGAACACTGAAGCTTTCTTT	CASSKTGGNTEAFF
TRBV7-2	TRBJ1-4	.	.	TGTGCCAGCAGCTCCCGTCCCGCAACTAATGAAAAACTGTTTTTT	CASSSRPATNEKLFF
TRBV19	TRBJ1-5	.	.	TGTGCCACCTCCCCCCGCCGGGGGGGCAGCAATCAGCCCCAGCATTTT	CATSPRRGGSNQPQHF
TRBV6-6	TRBJ2-1	few	TRBD2	TGTGCCAGCAGTCCTTCCTCAAGCGGGAGGCCCTACAATGAGCAGTTCTTC	CASSPSSSGRPYNEQFF
TRBV19	TRBJ2-7	.	.	TGTGCCAGTAGTATATTGGGGACTTACGAGCAGTACTTC	CASSILGTYEQYF
TRBV27	TRBJ2-5	few	TRBD2	TGTGCCAGCAGTGTGACCGGGACTAGCATAGAGACCCAGTACTTC	CASSVTGTSIETQYF
TRBV9	TRBJ2-2	.	TRBD1	TGTGCCAGCAGCGTCAAGACGGGACAGGGGCCCGGGGAGCTGTTTTTT	CASSVKTGQGPGELFF
TRBV27	TRBJ1-2	.	.	TGTGCCAGCAGTTTACGCGGGAAGGAGGGCTACACCTTC	CASSLRGKEGYTF
TRBV18	TRBJ1-2	.	TRBD1	TGTGCCAGCTCACCCTGGACAGGCCGAGATGGCTACACCTTC	CASSPWTGRDGYTF
TRBV12-3/TRBV12-4	TRBJ2-1	.	.	TGTGCCAGCAGTTTAAGGGGCGATGAGCAGTTCTTC	CASSLRGDEQFF
TRBV7-6	TRBJ2-3	.	TRBD2	TGTGCCAGCGGGATTACTAGCGGGGGAGTGGGCACAGATACGCAGTATTTT	CASGITSGGVGTDTQYF
TRBV18	TRBJ2-7	.	TRBD1	TGTGCCAGCTCACCCGGGACAGGGAGCTACGAGCAGTACTTC	CASSPGTGSYEQYF
TRBV30	TRBJ1-2	.	.	TGTGCCTGGAGTGTCGTAGAGTGGAGAATTCCTAACTATGGCTACACCTTC	CAWSVVEWRIPNYGYTF
TRBV2	TRBJ2-6	.	.	TGTGCCAGCACTACAGGGTGGGGTGGGGCCAACGTCCTGACTTTC	CASTTGWGGANVLTF
TRBV7-7	TRBJ2-3	.	TRBD2	TGTGCCAGCAGCTCGGGACTAGCGGGAGGAGCAGATACGCAGTATTTT	CASSSGLAGGADTQYF
TRBV7-2	TRBJ2-2	once	TRBD1	TGTGCCAGCAGCTTAATCACAGGGGGAACCGGGGAGCTGTTTTTT	CASSLITGGTGELFF
TRBV10-2	TRBJ2-3	.	TRBD2	TGCGCCAGCAGTGGACTAGCGGGAGGCCCGGGAGGCACAGATACGCAGTATTTT	CASSGLAGGPGGTDTQYF
TRBV5-1	TRBJ2-5	.	.	TGCGCCAGCAGCCCCCCGGGACATTCAGGCCGTGGGGAGACCCAGTACTTC	CASSPPGHSGRGETQYF
TRBV6-6	TRBJ1-2	.	.	TGTGCCAGCAGTTACGGAGACTATGGCTACACCTTC	CASSYGDYGYTF
TRBV10-3	TRBJ2-7	.	.	TGTGCCATCTCCAACATTCAGGGTTACTACGAGCAGTACTTC	CAISNIQGYYEQYF
TRBV6-5	TRBJ2-1	.	TRBD2	TGTGCCAGCAGTTCCCCGTGGAGCGGGAGTGACAATGAGCAGTTCTTC	CASSSPWSGSDNEQFF
TRBV7-9	TRBJ1-4	.	TRBD1	TGTGCCAGCAGCTTGCCAGGGGGAGGTAATGAAAAACTGTTTTTT	CASSLPGGGNEKLFF
TRBV18	TRBJ1-5	.	.	TGTGCCAGCTCACCACTCCCCCCGACAGCCGGGGGAAGCAATCAGCCCCAGCATTTT	CASSPLPPTAGGSNQPQHF
TRBV30	TRBJ1-2	.	.	TGTGCCTGGAGTGTACTAGGGAGCAGTAACTATGGCTACACCTTC	CAWSVLGSSNYGYTF
TRBV18	TRBJ1-1	.	TRBD1	TGTGCCAGCTCACCACTCGGGACAGGGGGTTTGAACACTGAAGCTTTCTTT	CASSPLGTGGLNTEAFF